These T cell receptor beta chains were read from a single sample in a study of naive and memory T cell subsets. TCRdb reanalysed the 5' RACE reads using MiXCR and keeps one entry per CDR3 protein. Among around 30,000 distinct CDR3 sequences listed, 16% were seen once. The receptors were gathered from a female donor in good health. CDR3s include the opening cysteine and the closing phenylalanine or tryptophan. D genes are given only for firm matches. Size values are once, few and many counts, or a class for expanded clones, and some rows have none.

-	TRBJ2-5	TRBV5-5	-	CASRGFTGGDQETQYF	TGTGCCAGCAGGGGATTCACAGGAGGTGACCAAGAGACCCAGTACTTC
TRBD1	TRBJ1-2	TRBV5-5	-	CASSLAHGQGANGDTF	TGTGCCAGCAGCTTGGCTCATGGACAGGGGGCAAATGGCGACACCTTC
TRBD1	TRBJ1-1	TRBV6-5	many	CASRTDRGYTEAFF	TGTGCCAGCAGAACCGACAGGGGATACACTGAAGCTTTCTTT
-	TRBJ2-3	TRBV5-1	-	CASSSKDTQYF	TGCGCCAGCAGCTCTAAAGATACGCAGTATTTT
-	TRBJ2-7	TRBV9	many	CASSEWDTTYEQYF	TGTGCCAGCAGCGAATGGGACACAACCTACGAGCAGTACTTC
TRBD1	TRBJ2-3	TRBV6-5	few	CASSSRDSSTDTQYF	TGTGCCAGCAGTTCCCGGGACAGTAGCACAGATACGCAGTATTTT
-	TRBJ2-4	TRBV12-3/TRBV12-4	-	CASSSLGRDKNIQYF	TGTGCCAGCAGTTCACTGGGTAGGGACAAAAACATTCAGTACTTC
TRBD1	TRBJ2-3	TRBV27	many	CASSPDRVGTDTQYF	TGTGCCAGCAGTCCCGACAGGGTAGGCACAGATACGCAGTATTTT
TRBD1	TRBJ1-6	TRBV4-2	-	CASSPLTGDSPLHF	TGTGCCAGCAGCCCCTTGACAGGGGATTCACCCCTCCACTTT
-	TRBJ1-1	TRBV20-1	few	CSARAGAQNTEAFF	TGCAGTGCTAGGGCGGGGGCTCAGAACACTGAAGCTTTCTTT
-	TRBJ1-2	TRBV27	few	CASSFRGAAGGYTF	TGTGCCAGCTCGTTCCGGGGGGCAGCCGGTGGCTACACCTTC
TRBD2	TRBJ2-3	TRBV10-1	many	CASSESTSGADTDTQYF	TGCGCCAGCAGTGAGTCGACTAGCGGGGCAGACACAGATACGCAGTATTTT
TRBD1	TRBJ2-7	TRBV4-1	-	CASSRGQGVLSEQYF	TGCGCCAGCAGCCGAGGACAGGGGGTACTTAGCGAGCAGTACTTC
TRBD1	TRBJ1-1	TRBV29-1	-	CSVWDRNTEAFF	TGCAGCGTTTGGGACAGGAACACTGAAGCTTTCTTT
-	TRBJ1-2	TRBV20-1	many	CSARDRGRGDYGDTF	TGCAGTGCTAGAGATCGGGGCAGGGGTGACTATGGCGACACCTTC
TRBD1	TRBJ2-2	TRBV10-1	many	CASSGQGAVGELFF	TGCGCCAGCAGCGGACAGGGGGCGGTCGGGGAGCTGTTTTTT
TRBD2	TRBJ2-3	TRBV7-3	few	CASSLRGGGVTDTQYF	TGTGCCAGCAGCCTGCGGGGCGGGGGTGTCACAGATACGCAGTATTTT
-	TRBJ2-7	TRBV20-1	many	CSSGSRGYEQYF	TGCAGCTCGGGCAGCAGGGGATACGAGCAGTACTTC
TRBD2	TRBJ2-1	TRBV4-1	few	CASSRGLTSGNEQFF	TGCGCCAGCAGCCGAGGACTGACTAGCGGGAATGAGCAGTTCTTC
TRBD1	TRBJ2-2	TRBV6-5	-	CASSSYKGQGRGIWELFF	TGTGCCAGCAGTTCTTACAAAGGACAGGGGCGAGGTATCTGGGAGCTGTTTTTT
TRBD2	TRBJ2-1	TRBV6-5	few	CASSSSGGRVDEQFF	TGTGCCAGCAGTTCTAGCGGGGGGCGGGTAGATGAGCAGTTCTTC
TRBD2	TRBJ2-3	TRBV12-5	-	CASGLGLAGSTDTQYF	TGTGCTAGTGGTTTGGGACTAGCGGGGAGCACAGATACGCAGTATTTT
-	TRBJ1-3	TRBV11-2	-	CASSMTGILYF	TGTGCCAGCAGCATGACCGGGATTTTATATTTT
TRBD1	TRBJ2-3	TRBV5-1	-	CASSLGDRGPISTDTQYF	TGCGCCAGCAGCTTGGGGGACAGGGGTCCTATTAGCACAGATACGCAGTATTTT
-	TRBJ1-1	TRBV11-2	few	CASSRYGYTEAFF	TGTGCCAGCAGCCGATACGGGTACACTGAAGCTTTCTTT
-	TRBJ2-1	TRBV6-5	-	CASSSTVPGRSSYNEQFF	TGTGCCAGCAGTTCGACGGTACCGGGACGAAGCTCCTACAATGAGCAGTTCTTC
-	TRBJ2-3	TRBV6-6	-	CASSYSEDTQYF	TGTGCCAGCAGTTACTCGGAAGATACGCAGTATTTT
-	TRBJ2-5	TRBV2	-	CASSGTPWGETQYF	TGTGCCAGCAGTGGGACACCTTGGGGGGAGACCCAGTACTTC
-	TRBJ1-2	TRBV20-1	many	CSASSTDNYGYTF	TGCAGTGCTAGTAGCACGGATAACTATGGCTACACCTTC
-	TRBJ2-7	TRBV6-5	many	CASSYLRGLAGYEQYF	TGTGCCAGCAGTTACTTAAGGGGCCTGGCCGGTTACGAGCAGTACTTC
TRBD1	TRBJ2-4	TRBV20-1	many	CSAPYRGLVNIQYF	TGCAGTGCTCCCTACAGGGGGTTGGTAAACATTCAGTACTTC
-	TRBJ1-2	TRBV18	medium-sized	CASSPLEPRQGYGANYGYTF	TGTGCCAGCTCACCACTTGAGCCCAGACAAGGGTACGGAGCTAACTATGGCTACACCTTC
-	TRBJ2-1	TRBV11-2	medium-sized	CASSLGQGDEQFF	TGTGCCAGCAGCTTGGGGCAGGGCGATGAGCAGTTCTTC
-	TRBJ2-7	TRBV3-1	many	CASSQSSVTEQYF	TGTGCCAGCAGCCAGTCATCGGTGACCGAGCAGTACTTC
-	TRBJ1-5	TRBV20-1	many	CSARDLGVSNQPQHF	TGCAGTGCTAGAGATCTAGGGGTAAGCAATCAGCCCCAGCATTTT
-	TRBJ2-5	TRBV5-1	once	CASSLAGSVQETQYF	TGCGCCAGCAGCTTGGCAGGTTCAGTGCAAGAGACCCAGTACTTC
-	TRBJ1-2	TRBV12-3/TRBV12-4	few	CASSSTGRNINYGYTF	TGTGCCAGCAGTTCCACGGGACGGAACATTAACTATGGCTACACCTTC
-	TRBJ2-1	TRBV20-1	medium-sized	CSGLAAVQFF	TGCAGTGGTCTGGCGGCAGTGCAGTTCTTC
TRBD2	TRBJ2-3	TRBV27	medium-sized	CASRISGGARDTQYF	TGTGCCAGCAGGATAAGCGGGGGGGCCAGAGATACGCAGTATTTT
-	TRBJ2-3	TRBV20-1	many	CSPRQAHSTDTQYF	TGCAGTCCAAGACAGGCTCATAGCACAGATACGCAGTATTTT
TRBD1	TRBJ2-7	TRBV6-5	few	CASSYGQGIEQYF	TGTGCCAGCAGTTACGGACAGGGGATTGAGCAGTACTTC
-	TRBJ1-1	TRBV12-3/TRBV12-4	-	CASRPRQNTEAFF	TGTGCCAGCCGGCCTCGGCAGAACACTGAAGCTTTCTTT
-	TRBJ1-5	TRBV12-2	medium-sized	CASRTGQGYSNQPQHF	TGTGCAAGTCGGACGGGACAGGGCTATAGCAATCAGCCCCAGCATTTT
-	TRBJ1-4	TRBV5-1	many	CASSGGSTGGNEKLFF	TGCGCCAGCAGCGGAGGATCGACAGGAGGTAATGAAAAACTGTTTTTT
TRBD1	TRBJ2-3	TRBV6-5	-	CASRRGPGQGTDTQYF	TGTGCCAGCAGGCGCGGACCGGGACAGGGAACAGATACGCAGTATTTT
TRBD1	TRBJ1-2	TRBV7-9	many	CASSLGRGPVGYTF	TGTGCCAGCAGCTTAGGAAGGGGGCCGGTAGGCTACACCTTC